This record looks at one T cell receptor (beta chain) sequence and its context. Everyone who took part was about 18 to 90 years old, and they came from roughly 25 US areas. J was trimmed by 7 bases and V by 4 bases; bases with no gene match: 7. The CDR3 spans 14 residues. CDR1 is SGHRS and CDR2 is YFSETQ in the germline V gene. Some clones are missing from TCRdb's copy, which holds only in-frame ones; the method was immunoSEQ multiplex PCR. Among hundreds of thousands of clones listed, approximately 91% were seen once. These data originate in a study of blood T cell repertoires in COVID-19. Sequencing was carried out using PBMCs or T cells enriched from blood (not recorded which). The chain uses TRBV5-1 and TRBJ2-5, with 10 bases that match TRBD1. This clonotype was obtained from a woman aged 30 to 39 who had recovered from COVID-19. CDR3 loop: CASSPGDRGRTQYF. The CDR3 DNA reads as TGCGCCAGCAGCCCCGGGGACAGGGGCAGGACCCAGTACTTC.